This passage covers 8 T cell receptor beta chains from one sample sequenced in a study of T cells in women clearing cervical HPV infection. Some clones are missing from TCRdb's copy, which holds only in-frame ones; the method was immunoSEQ multiplex PCR. The table lists some 16,000 clones. Sequenced: blood buffy coat. The receptor set was obtained from a woman aged 18 to 69 with a cervical HPV16 infection that either progressed to CIN3+ or cleared (not recorded which).

Note on this clone: Read sequence stops 3 residues before the CDR3 end, and the germline J gene provides the missing end. The rearrangement links TRBV7-8 to TRBJ2-5; D is possibly TRBD2 (10 bases). Germline CDR1 is SGHVS and CDR2 is FQNEAQ. Trimming took off 5 bases at V and 4 bases at J, with 26 bases between the two ends. CDR3 length: 18 amino acids. The sequenced part of the CDR3 DNA is TGTGCCAGCAGCGACAGGGGGGGTGTGAGCGGGAGGGGAGAGACC. Its protein is CASSDRGGVSGRGET. The complete CDR3 sequence is CASSDRGGVSGRGETQYF. The full variable domain, its missing parts supplied by reference TRBV7-8 and TRBJ2-5, is GAGVSQSPRYKVAKRGQDVALRCDPISGHVSLFWYQQALGQGPEFLTYFQNEAQLDKSGLPSDRFFAERPEGSVSTLKIQRTQQEDSAVYLCASSDRGGVSGRGETQYFGPGTRLLVL.

With respect to this clone: The read finishes 3 residues shy of the CDR3 end, and the germline J gene is used to complete it. The chain carries TRBV4-1 and TRBJ1-5, with D maybe TRBD1 (5 bases). Between the trimmed V and J ends, which lost 0 bases and 5 bases, there was a span of 17 bases. The germline gives CDR1 MGHRA, CDR2 YSYEKL. CDR3 length equals 17 residues. The DNA read from the CDR3 is TGCGCCAGCAGCCAAGAACCTCCAGGGAGGCCAGATCAGCCC. Amino acids: CASSQEPPGRPDQP. Given in full, the CDR3 is CASSQEPPGRPDQPQHF.

A word on this clone: The read ends 3 residues shy of where the CDR3 ends; the end is completed using the germline J gene. This sequence joins TRBV5-3 and TRBJ1-5; 11 nucleotides line up with TRBD1. TRBV5-3 is sorted into the ORF group, with uncertain function. This CDR3 spans 16 amino acids. The J segment lost 4 bases and the V segment lost 7 bases, leaving 10 bases of the junction unmatched. The covered CDR3 bases are TGTGCCAGAGCCGGGACAGGGGGTTTACGAAATCAGCCC. It encodes CARAGTGGLRNQP. From start to end, the CDR3 is CARAGTGGLRNQPQHF.

A note on this clone: With the read ending 3 residues before the CDR3 end, the germline J gene is used to fill in that end. This chain uses TRBV20-1 with TRBJ1-3, with D possibly being TRBD1 (5 bases). Germline V CDR1 and CDR2: DFQATT, SNEGSKA (reference sequence). The CDR3 is 15 amino acids. Trimming took 1 base from V and 6 from J, leaving 16 bases between them. The CDR3 bases that were read are TGCAGTGCTAGAGCGAGGGGATTCGAGGAAAACACC. Its protein is CSARARGFEENT. The whole CDR3 reads CSARARGFEENTIYF.

On this clone itself: The read comes to an end 3 residues before the CDR3 does, leaving the germline J gene to fill in the end. The rearrangement uses TRBV2 and TRBJ1-5; perhaps TRBD1 as D (5 bases). Germline assignment: CDR1 SNHLY and CDR2 FYNNEI. This CDR3 has 19 residues. Trimming removed 6 bases from V and 4 bases from J, with 28 bases in between. CDR3 bases read: TGTGCCAGCAGGGAATTCTCACCGGGACTCTCCCAAAGGAATCAGCCC. This translates into CASREFSPGLSQRNQP. The whole CDR3 protein is CASREFSPGLSQRNQPQHF.

The sequenced part of the CDR3 DNA is TGTGCCACAACCTCGGGCCTTCTCTCGCAGGGCGAG. Encoded protein: CATTSGLLSQGE. The entire CDR3 is CATTSGLLSQGEQYF. The V call is TRBV28, the J call TRBJ2-7; D perhaps matches TRBD1 (5 bases). The CDR3 end lies 3 residues beyond the end of the read and is filled in from the germline J gene. The V gene lost 10 bases and the J gene lost 6 bases, with 25 bases spanning the gap. The germline V gene has CDR1 MDHEN and CDR2 SYDVKM. This CDR3 is 15 amino acids long.

As concerns this clone: The CDR3 end is not reached by the read, which stops 3 residues before it; the germline J gene fills it in. The rearrangement joins TRBV28 to TRBJ2-7; D perhaps matches TRBD1 (5 bases). The germline V gene encodes CDR1 MDHEN and CDR2 SYDVKM. The V end lost 1 base, the J end lost 6 bases, and 7 bases lay between the germline ends. The CDR3 loop spans 12 amino acids. The sequenced CDR3 bases are TGTGCCAGCAGTTTATCAGGGCTCGAG. Protein sequence: CASSLSGLE. The whole CDR3 reads CASSLSGLEQYF.

In regard to this clone: The DNA ends 3 residues before the CDR3 does, and the rest of the CDR3 is filled in from the germline J gene. The chain carries TRBV20-1 and TRBJ2-7; 8 positions agree with TRBD1. The CDR3 runs to 18 residues. Germline V gives CDR1 DFQATT, CDR2 SNEGSKA (reference sequence). J was trimmed by 0 bases and V by 5 bases; bases with no gene match: 18. The CDR3 sequence is CSALRQGPLVGSSYEQYF. The CDR3 DNA, read in part, is TGCAGTGCTTTACGACAGGGGCCACTCGTCGGAAGCTCCTACGAG.